Below, one TCR beta chain is given with its context. Its cognate antigen is unknown. Using RNA template, CDR3s of TCR alpha and beta were amplified with iRepertoire arm-PCR. MiXCR, applied by TCRdb to the multiplex PCR reads, yields one record per CDR3 protein. In the table there are approximately 190,000 distinct CDR3 sequences, over 30% of which are singletons. The CDR3 length is 15 residues. The sample comes from a study of glioma-infiltrating T cells. Study-wide results and limits: Non-neoplastic patients had below-expected tissue-blood divergence, while all gliomas exceeded expectation.

This clonotype was sampled from a human donor with low-grade glioma or glioblastoma, undergoing nonglioma brain surgery, or in good health (not recorded which). V usage is TRBV12-2 and J usage is TRBJ2-7; the table assigns TRBD2, which was not confirmed against the DNA. TRBV12-2 represents a pseudogene. Sample: glioma tissue, nonneoplastic brain tissue, or PBMCs (not recorded which). The CDR3 protein is CASRDASGRTYEQYF. The CDR3 region has the DNA TGTGCAAGTCGCGACGCTAGCGGGAGAACGTACGAGCAGTACTTC.